The clone carrying this T cell receptor (beta chain) has at least ten counts. MiXCR was run by TCRdb on the RACE reads, yielding one entry per CDR3 protein. The table includes 380,000 or so distinct CDR3 sequences, about 5% detected once. The data stem from a study of human T cells and chemical hapten exposure. The CDR3 is 15 residues long. Trimming took 6 bases from V and 2 from J; bases not matched to a gene: 4. Time point described: pre-sensitization, week 0. Sample treatment: therapeutic diphenylcyclopropenone sensitization with weekly scalp DPC. The starting material, unfractionated whole blood, was used for total RNA extraction.

The material was whole blood, obtained in connection with sensitization to the hapten diphenylcyclopropenone (DPC). The receptor was isolated from a woman aged 18-30 years with alopecia areata. Some clones in this sample may be carry-over from other donors' samples. This chain connects TRBV12-3 or TRBV12-4 to TRBJ2-1, with 10 bases matching TRBD1. The CDR3 nucleotides are TGTGCCAGCAGCTCGGGACAGGGGACCTACAATGAGCAGTTCTTC. It yields the protein CASSSGQGTYNEQFF.